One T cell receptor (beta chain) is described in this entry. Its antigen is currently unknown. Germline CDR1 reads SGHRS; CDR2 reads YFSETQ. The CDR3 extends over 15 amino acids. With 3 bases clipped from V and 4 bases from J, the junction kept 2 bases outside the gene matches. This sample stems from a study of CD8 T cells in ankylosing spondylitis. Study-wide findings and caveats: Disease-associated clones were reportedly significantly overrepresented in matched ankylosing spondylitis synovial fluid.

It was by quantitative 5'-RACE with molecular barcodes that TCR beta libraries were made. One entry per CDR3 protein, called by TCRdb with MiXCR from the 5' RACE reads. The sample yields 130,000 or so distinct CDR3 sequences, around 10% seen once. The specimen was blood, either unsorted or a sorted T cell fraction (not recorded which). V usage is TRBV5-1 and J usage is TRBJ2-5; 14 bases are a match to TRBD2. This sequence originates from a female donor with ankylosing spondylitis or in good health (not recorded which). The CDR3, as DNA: TGCGCCAGCAGCTCGGGACTAGCGGGGGCAGAGACCCAGTACTTC. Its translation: CASSSGLAGAETQYF.